The rows below give T cell receptor beta chains drawn from one sample of a study of blood T cell repertoires in COVID-19. Using immunoSEQ multiplex PCR, the repertoire was profiled, and TCRdb retains in-frame clones only, with some absent. The table records some 140,000 clones, roughly 80% of them present only once. Sequencing was carried out using peripheral blood. These receptors were collected from a woman in her sixties or seventies with acute or convalescent COVID-19. Each CDR3 is given with its conserved first and last residue. The D gene is left open where the match is weak. Some rows mark clone size as missing; the rest say once, few, many or name a class of expanded clone.

>TRBJ1-5|TRBV28|TRBD1|.
TGTGCCAGCAGTTCCCCGACAGGGGTTGGTCAGCCCCAGCATTTT
CASSSPTGVGQPQHF
>TRBJ1-6|TRBV2|TRBD1|.
TGTGCCAGCAGAGCGGACAGGGCCCCGCCTGAGTCACCCCTCCACTTT
CASRADRAPPESPLHF
>TRBJ1-1|TRBV19|.|.
TGTGCCAGTAGTTCCCCTCGGGGGGCGAGCACTGAAGCTTTCTTT
CASSSPRGASTEAFF
>TRBJ2-3|TRBV6-5|.|.
TGTGCCAGCACCAGTAGCACAGATACGCAGTATTTT
CASTSSTDTQYF
>TRBJ2-2|TRBV11-3|.|few
TGTGCCAGCAGCTTCACAGGGACCGGGGAGCTGTTTTTT
CASSFTGTGELFF
>TRBJ2-3|TRBV3-1/TRBV3-2|TRBD2|.
TGTGCCAGCAGCCCGGGAGGAGATCCGCAGTATTTT
CASSPGGDPQYF
>TRBJ1-1|TRBV10-1|.|.
TGCGCCAGCAGCGATGCAGGGGATACTGAAGCTTTCTTT
CASSDAGDTEAFF
>TRBJ2-7|TRBV5-1|TRBD1|.
TGCGCCAGCAGCCTCTGGACAGGGTCCTACGAGCAGTACTTC
CASSLWTGSYEQYF
>TRBJ1-2|TRBV6-1|.|.
TGTGCCAGCAGTGAAGCAGGAGGGAATGGCTACACCTTC
CASSEAGGNGYTF
>TRBJ2-2|TRBV6-6|TRBD1|.
TGTGCCAGCAGCCTTTCGGGACAGCACACCGGGGAGCTGTTTTTT
CASSLSGQHTGELFF
>TRBJ1-1|TRBV5-5|.|once
TGTGCCAGCAGCCCTGCGCGGGCAGAAGCTTTCTTT
CASSPARAEAFF
>TRBJ2-1|TRBV20-1|.|.
TGCAGTGCTAGTCCCCGGTTCACTTTCAACTCCTACAATGAGCAGTTCTTC
CSASPRFTFNSYNEQFF
>TRBJ1-4|TRBV19|TRBD1|.
TGTGCCAGTGGAGAGGGGGCTAAAGAAAAACTGTTTTTT
CASGEGAKEKLFF
>TRBJ1-2|TRBV7-6|.|.
TGTGCCAGCAGCTTTGGCCTTAACTATGGCTACACCTTC
CASSFGLNYGYTF
>TRBJ1-4|TRBV2|.|.
TGTGCCAGCGGAGAGACGCCATATTATAATGAAAAACTGTTTTTT
CASGETPYYNEKLFF
>TRBJ1-1|TRBV21-1|.|.
TGTGCCAGCAGCAAGGACAGTAACACTGAAGCTTTCTTT
CASSKDSNTEAFF
>TRBJ2-2|TRBV4-1|TRBD1|few
TGCGCCAGCAGCCAAGATTTAGCAAGTTACAGGGGAACTGGGGAGCTGTTTTTT
CASSQDLASYRGTGELFF
>TRBJ2-2|TRBV24-1|.|.
TGTGCCACCAGTGAGGGGGCGCGTGTCACCGGGGAGCTGTTTTTT
CATSEGARVTGELFF
>TRBJ1-2|TRBV10-3|.|.
TGTGCCATCACAGGGAACTATGGCTACACCTTC
CAITGNYGYTF
>TRBJ2-1|TRBV19|TRBD1|.
TGTGCCAGTAGTATTTGGACAGGGGGAAGCGATGAGCAGTTCTTC
CASSIWTGGSDEQFF
>TRBJ2-2|TRBV7-3|.|.
TGTGCCAGCAGCTTGGAGGGGACGAACACCGGGGAGCTGTTTTTT
CASSLEGTNTGELFF
>TRBJ2-3|TRBV3-1/TRBV3-2|TRBD2|.
TGTGCCAGCAGCCAAGAAAGCGGGGGCACAGATACGCAGTATTTT
CASSQESGGTDTQYF
>TRBJ1-2|TRBV2|TRBD1|.
TGTGCCAGCAAAGAGGGACAGGGTAACTATGGCTACACCTTC
CASKEGQGNYGYTF
>TRBJ1-2|TRBV2|TRBD1|.
TGTGCCAGCAGAAGAGACAGGGGTGGGGGCTACACCTTC
CASRRDRGGGYTF
>TRBJ2-2|TRBV10-3|.|.
TGTGCCATCAGGCAGGGTCCGAACACCGGGGAGCTGTTTTTT
CAIRQGPNTGELFF
>TRBJ2-5|TRBV9|TRBD1|.
TGTGCCAGAGCTACAGGGGGCGGAGGAGAGGAGACCCAGTACTTC
CARATGGGGEETQYF
>TRBJ1-1|TRBV18|.|.
TGTGCCAGCTCACCACCGCAGGGCGAGAGGAACACTGAAGCTTTCTTT
CASSPPQGERNTEAFF
>TRBJ1-5|TRBV27|.|once
TGTGCCACCCCGGTCCTTAGCAATCAGCCCCAGCATTTT
CATPVLSNQPQHF